This TCR beta chain stems from a study of shared clonotypes between healthy human individuals. The assay was run at deep level. This table comes from immunoSEQ multiplex PCR, and its TCRdb copy is limited to in-frame clones, with some not included. The sample holds 740,000 or so clones; less than 80% are singletons and the top ten take 1.5% to 2%. On this clone: Antigen: not known.

Nashville, Tennessee was home to all donors, each a Caucasian adult. The study separated CD4+ cells into CD45RA+ naive and CD45RA-negative memory subsets. General study results and limits: Naive subsets typically showed greater estimated richness than memory subsets.

This CDR3 has 16 residues. Unmatched junction bases numbered 8, after V lost 3 bases and J lost 5 bases. Germline-derived CDR1 and CDR2 are SGHNT and YYREEE (reference sequence). The receptor's source is a woman between 25 and 40 years old in good health. Specimen: memory CD4+ T cells sorted from blood. Subset here: CD45RA-negative fraction. The V call is TRBV5-4, the J call TRBJ2-3, with 11 bases lining up with TRBD2. The CDR3 reads CASSSDSGRGGDTQYF. CDR3 nucleotides: TGTGCCAGCAGCTCCGATAGCGGGAGGGGTGGAGATACGCAGTATTTT. The full variable domain, in which reference TRBV5-4 and TRBJ2-3 provide the parts outside the CDR3, is ETGVTQSPTHLIKTRGQQVTLRCSSQSGHNTVSWYQQALGQGPQFIFQYYREEENGRGNFPPRFSGLQFPNYSSELNVNALELDDSALYLCASSSDSGRGGDTQYFGPGTRLTVL.